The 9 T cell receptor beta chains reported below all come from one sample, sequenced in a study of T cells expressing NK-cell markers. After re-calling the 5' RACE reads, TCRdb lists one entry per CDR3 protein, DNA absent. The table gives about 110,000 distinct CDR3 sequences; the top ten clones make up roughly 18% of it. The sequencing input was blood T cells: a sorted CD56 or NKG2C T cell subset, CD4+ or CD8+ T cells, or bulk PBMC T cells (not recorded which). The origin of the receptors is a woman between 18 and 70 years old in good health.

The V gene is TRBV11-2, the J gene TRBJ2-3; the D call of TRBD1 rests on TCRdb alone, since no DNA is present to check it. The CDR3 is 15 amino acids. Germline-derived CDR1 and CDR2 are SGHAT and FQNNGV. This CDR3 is CASSLSTGPTDTQYF.

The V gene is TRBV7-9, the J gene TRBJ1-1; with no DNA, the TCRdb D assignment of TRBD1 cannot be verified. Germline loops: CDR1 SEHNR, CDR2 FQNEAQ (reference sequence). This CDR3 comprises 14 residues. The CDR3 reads CASSPGAGNTEAFF.

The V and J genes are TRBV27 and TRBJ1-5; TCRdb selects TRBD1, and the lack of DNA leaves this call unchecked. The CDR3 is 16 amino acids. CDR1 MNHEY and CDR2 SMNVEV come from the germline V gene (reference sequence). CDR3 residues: CASRLVWGLKNQPQHF.

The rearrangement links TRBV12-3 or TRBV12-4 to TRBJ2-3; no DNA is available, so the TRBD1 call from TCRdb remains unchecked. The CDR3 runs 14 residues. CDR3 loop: CASIPDRGLDTQYF.

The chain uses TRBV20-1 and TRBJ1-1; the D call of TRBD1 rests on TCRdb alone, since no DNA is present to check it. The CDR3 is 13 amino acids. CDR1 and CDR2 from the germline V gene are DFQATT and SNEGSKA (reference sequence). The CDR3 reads CSVPDGLNTEAFF.

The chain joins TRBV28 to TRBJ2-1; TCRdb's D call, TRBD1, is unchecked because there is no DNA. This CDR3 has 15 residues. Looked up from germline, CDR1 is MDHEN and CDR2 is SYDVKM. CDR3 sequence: CASNYHRDPYNEQFF. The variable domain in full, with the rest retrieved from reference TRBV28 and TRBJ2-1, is DVKVTQSSRYLVKRTGEKVFLECVQDMDHENMFWYRQDPGLGLRLIYFSYDVKMKEKGDIPEGYSVSREKKERFSLILESASTNQTSMYLCASNYHRDPYNEQFFGPGTRLTVL.

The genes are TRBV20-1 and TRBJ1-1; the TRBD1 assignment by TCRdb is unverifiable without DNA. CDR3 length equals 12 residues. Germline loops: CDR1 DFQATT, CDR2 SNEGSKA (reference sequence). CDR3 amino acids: CSAPGNHTEAFF.

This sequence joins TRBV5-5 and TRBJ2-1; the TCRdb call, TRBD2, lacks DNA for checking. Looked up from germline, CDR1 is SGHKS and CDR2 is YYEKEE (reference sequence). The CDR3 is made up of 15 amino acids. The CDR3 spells CASSHPAGVYNEQFF. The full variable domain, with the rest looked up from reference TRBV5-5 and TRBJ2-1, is DAGVTQSPTHLIKTRGQQVTLRCSPISGHKSVSWYQQVLGQGPQFIFQYYEKEERGRGNFPDRFSARQFPNYSSELNVNALLLGDSALYLCASSHPAGVYNEQFFGPGTRLTVL.

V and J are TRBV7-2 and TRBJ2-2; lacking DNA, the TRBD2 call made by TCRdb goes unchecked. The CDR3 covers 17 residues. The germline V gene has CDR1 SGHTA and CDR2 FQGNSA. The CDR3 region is CASSFPTSGTNTGELFF.